This is a list of T cell receptor beta chains from one sample in a study of patients and donors after allogeneic stem cell transplantation. One entry per CDR3 protein results from TCRdb running MiXCR on the RT-PCR reads. This sample yields some 880,000 distinct CDR3 sequences, of which about a sixth are seen a single time; under 6.5% belongs to the top ten. Specimen: blood, either unsorted or a sorted T cell fraction (not recorded which). The receptors originated from a human donor who was either an allogeneic HSCT recipient or a stem cell or donor lymphocyte infusion donor (not recorded which). It is not recorded whose cells these are; they may come from a transplant donor. Each CDR3 is given with its conserved first and last residue. Each record gives: D gene, clone size, V gene, J gene, CDR3 DNA, CDR3 protein. A D gene is named only where the DNA matches it firmly. Part of the rows lack a size; the others show once, few, many or a class for expanded clones.

d_gene: .
abundance: .
v_gene: TRBV6-6
j_gene: TRBJ1-1
CDR3nt: TGTGCCAGCAGTTCCTCTCCTGGGGCTTTCTTT
CDR3aa: CASSSSPGAFF

d_gene: TRBD1
abundance: few
v_gene: TRBV3-1
j_gene: TRBJ1-1
CDR3nt: TGTGCCAGCAGCCTCCGACGTCCCGGGACAGGATTGAACACTGAAGCTTTCTTT
CDR3aa: CASSLRRPGTGLNTEAFF

d_gene: .
abundance: .
v_gene: TRBV5-5
j_gene: TRBJ2-1
CDR3nt: TGTGCCAGCAGCTTGGTCAGGGATCTGCTCAATGAGCAGTTCTTC
CDR3aa: CASSLVRDLLNEQFF

d_gene: TRBD1
abundance: few
v_gene: TRBV6-1
j_gene: TRBJ1-3
CDR3nt: TGTGCCAGCAGTGACTCTGACAGGGCTGGAAACACCATATATTTT
CDR3aa: CASSDSDRAGNTIYF

d_gene: .
abundance: few
v_gene: TRBV2
j_gene: TRBJ2-5
CDR3nt: TGTGCCAGCAGTGAAAGGGCCAGGTATTACTTC
CDR3aa: CASSERARYYF

d_gene: TRBD2
abundance: .
v_gene: TRBV6-6
j_gene: TRBJ2-1
CDR3nt: TGTGCCAGCAGTCGGACTAGCGGGAACCAGTTCTTC
CDR3aa: CASSRTSGNQFF

d_gene: .
abundance: .
v_gene: TRBV12-3/TRBV12-4
j_gene: TRBJ1-3
CDR3nt: TGTGCCAGCAGTTTTAGCTACTCTGGAAACACCATATATTTT
CDR3aa: CASSFSYSGNTIYF

d_gene: TRBD1
abundance: .
v_gene: TRBV5-1
j_gene: TRBJ2-2
CDR3nt: TGCGCCAGCAGCTTGGCCGGGGACAGGGACACCGGGGAGCTGTTTTTT
CDR3aa: CASSLAGDRDTGELFF

d_gene: TRBD1
abundance: .
v_gene: TRBV24-1
j_gene: TRBJ1-2
CDR3nt: TGTGCCACCAGTACAGGGGGAGGCTATGGCTACACCTTC
CDR3aa: CATSTGGGYGYTF

d_gene: .
abundance: .
v_gene: TRBV27
j_gene: TRBJ2-1
CDR3nt: TGTGCCAGCAGTTTATCCGCAGACAGATTTTTCAATGAGCAGTTCTTC
CDR3aa: CASSLSADRFFNEQFF

d_gene: .
abundance: .
v_gene: TRBV12-3/TRBV12-4
j_gene: TRBJ2-2
CDR3nt: TGTGCCAGCAGTTTAAAGGCGGGAACTGGGGAGCTGTTTTTT
CDR3aa: CASSLKAGTGELFF

d_gene: TRBD2
abundance: .
v_gene: TRBV7-2
j_gene: TRBJ2-3
CDR3nt: TGTGCCAGCAGCTTAGAACTAGCGGGAGATACGCAGTATTTT
CDR3aa: CASSLELAGDTQYF

d_gene: TRBD2
abundance: few
v_gene: TRBV12-3/TRBV12-4
j_gene: TRBJ2-3
CDR3nt: TGTGCCAGCAGTTGGACTAGCGGGAGAGGAAACACAGATACGCAGTATTTT
CDR3aa: CASSWTSGRGNTDTQYF

d_gene: TRBD1
abundance: few
v_gene: TRBV5-6
j_gene: TRBJ2-7
CDR3nt: TGTGCCAGCAGCAATCCCGGGACAGGGATTTCCGAGCAGTACTTC
CDR3aa: CASSNPGTGISEQYF

d_gene: TRBD1
abundance: .
v_gene: TRBV20-1
j_gene: TRBJ2-7
CDR3nt: TGCAGTGCTAGAGATCGGCGCCCGGGACAGGGGGCCTACGAGCAGTACTTC
CDR3aa: CSARDRRPGQGAYEQYF

d_gene: .
abundance: .
v_gene: TRBV20-1
j_gene: TRBJ1-3
CDR3nt: TGCAGTGCTAGAGACAGGAGCTCTGGAAACACCATATATTTT
CDR3aa: CSARDRSSGNTIYF

d_gene: TRBD1
abundance: few
v_gene: TRBV12-3/TRBV12-4
j_gene: TRBJ2-5
CDR3nt: TGTGCCAGCAGTCCAAGGGACAGGAGAACGACCAGACAAGAGACCCAGTACTTC
CDR3aa: CASSPRDRRTTRQETQYF

d_gene: .
abundance: .
v_gene: TRBV5-1
j_gene: TRBJ2-7
CDR3nt: TGCGCCAGCCACCTCGGGCCCTACTACGAGCAGTACTTC
CDR3aa: CASHLGPYYEQYF

d_gene: .
abundance: few
v_gene: TRBV12-3/TRBV12-4
j_gene: TRBJ2-1
CDR3nt: TGTGCCAGCAGTTTAATGTCGAGTCAGCGGTCCTACAATGAGCAGTTCTTC
CDR3aa: CASSLMSSQRSYNEQFF

d_gene: .
abundance: .
v_gene: TRBV27
j_gene: TRBJ2-5
CDR3nt: TGTGCCAGCAGTTTAGCAGCAGGGGCCCAAGAGACCCAGTACTTC
CDR3aa: CASSLAAGAQETQYF

d_gene: .
abundance: .
v_gene: TRBV5-4
j_gene: TRBJ2-1
CDR3nt: TGTGCCAGCCCCCAAGGGGATGAGCAGTTCTTC
CDR3aa: CASPQGDEQFF

d_gene: TRBD2
abundance: .
v_gene: TRBV27
j_gene: TRBJ2-2
CDR3nt: TGTGCCAGCAGCCCTAGCGGGGGGGCCCGGGAGCTGTTTTTT
CDR3aa: CASSPSGGARELFF

d_gene: TRBD2
abundance: few
v_gene: TRBV9
j_gene: TRBJ2-2
CDR3nt: TGTGCCAGCAGCGTACAACCTAGCGGGAGAACCCCCGGGGAGCTGTTTTTT
CDR3aa: CASSVQPSGRTPGELFF

d_gene: .
abundance: few
v_gene: TRBV20-1
j_gene: TRBJ2-3
CDR3nt: TGCAGTGCTATAGTGAACGGGAACACAGATACGCAGTATTTT
CDR3aa: CSAIVNGNTDTQYF

d_gene: TRBD1
abundance: .
v_gene: TRBV20-1
j_gene: TRBJ2-1
CDR3nt: TGCAGTGCATCACCAACGACCGGGACAGGAGGGGATGAGCAGTTCTTC
CDR3aa: CSASPTTGTGGDEQFF

d_gene: .
abundance: .
v_gene: TRBV25-1
j_gene: TRBJ1-1
CDR3nt: TGTGCCAGCTCTATTACCGGCGAACAGGGTGCGGCTTTCTTT
CDR3aa: CASSITGEQGAAFF

d_gene: .
abundance: .
v_gene: TRBV20-1
j_gene: TRBJ1-1
CDR3nt: TGCAGTGCTAGAAGGCAGCCGAACACTGAAGCTTTCTTT
CDR3aa: CSARRQPNTEAFF

d_gene: .
abundance: few
v_gene: TRBV20-1
j_gene: TRBJ1-1
CDR3nt: TGCAGTGCTAGAGCGGGGGGCCTTTTAACTGAAGCTTTCTTT
CDR3aa: CSARAGGLLTEAFF

d_gene: .
abundance: many
v_gene: TRBV18
j_gene: TRBJ2-2
CDR3nt: TGTGCCAGCAGCCCCAGCCGGACCGGGGAGCTGTTTTTT
CDR3aa: CASSPSRTGELFF

d_gene: TRBD1
abundance: few
v_gene: TRBV7-8
j_gene: TRBJ2-7
CDR3nt: TGTGCCAGCAGCTTAGCCGAGGACAGGGTTGAGCAGTACTTC
CDR3aa: CASSLAEDRVEQYF

d_gene: TRBD2
abundance: .
v_gene: TRBV4-1
j_gene: TRBJ2-7
CDR3nt: TGCGCCAGCAGCCAAGGGTTGACTAGCGGACCCTACGAGCAGTACTTC
CDR3aa: CASSQGLTSGPYEQYF

d_gene: .
abundance: many
v_gene: TRBV10-3
j_gene: TRBJ2-1
CDR3nt: TGTGCCATCAGGGGAGCGGATTACAATGAGCAGTTCTTC
CDR3aa: CAIRGADYNEQFF

d_gene: .
abundance: .
v_gene: TRBV5-1
j_gene: TRBJ2-7
CDR3nt: TGCGCCAGCAGCTCGACAGGAGTCGAGGGTGGCGAGCAGTACTTC
CDR3aa: CASSSTGVEGGEQYF

d_gene: .
abundance: few
v_gene: TRBV9
j_gene: TRBJ2-1
CDR3nt: TGTGCCAGCAGCGACCACAGAGGACTACAGTACAATGAGCAGTTCTTC
CDR3aa: CASSDHRGLQYNEQFF

d_gene: TRBD2
abundance: few
v_gene: TRBV6-1
j_gene: TRBJ2-1
CDR3nt: TGTGCCAGCAGCCCCGGACTAGCGGGAGGGCAAGATGAGCAGTTCTTC
CDR3aa: CASSPGLAGGQDEQFF

d_gene: .
abundance: .
v_gene: TRBV7-9
j_gene: TRBJ1-1
CDR3nt: TGTGCCAGCAGCCCGCCGTGGGACACTGAAGCTTTCTTT
CDR3aa: CASSPPWDTEAFF

d_gene: TRBD2
abundance: once
v_gene: TRBV12-3/TRBV12-4
j_gene: TRBJ2-1
CDR3nt: TGTGCCAGCAAACCAAGGACTAGCCTCTTTGAGCAGTTCTTC
CDR3aa: CASKPRTSLFEQFF